This TCR beta chain was observed in a study of identical twins. MiXCR, applied by TCRdb to the 5' RACE reads, yields one record per CDR3 protein. The sample lists fewer than 550,000 distinct CDR3 sequences, roughly an eighth seen once, with more than 0.8% in the top ten. Study findings and constraints: One should note that invariant MAIT and iNKT cells could partly confound zero-insertion analyses.

In its sample, this clonotype was seen many times. The target antigen is unknown. Trimming removed 8 bases from V and 3 bases from J, with 21 bases in between. CDR3 length: 16 amino acids. The data were also submitted as part of a second study, on yellow fever vaccine responses in identical twins.

The sequenced sample was CD4+ T cells sorted from blood. This sequence originates from a woman between 18 and 29 years old in good health. The chain uses TRBV12-3 or TRBV12-4 and TRBJ2-3; D tentatively reads TRBD1 or TRBD2 (5 bases each). The CDR3 spells CASSYRLLGRTDTQYF. The CDR3 nucleotides read TGTGCCAGCTCCTACAGGCTCCTAGGGAGAACAGATACGCAGTATTTT.